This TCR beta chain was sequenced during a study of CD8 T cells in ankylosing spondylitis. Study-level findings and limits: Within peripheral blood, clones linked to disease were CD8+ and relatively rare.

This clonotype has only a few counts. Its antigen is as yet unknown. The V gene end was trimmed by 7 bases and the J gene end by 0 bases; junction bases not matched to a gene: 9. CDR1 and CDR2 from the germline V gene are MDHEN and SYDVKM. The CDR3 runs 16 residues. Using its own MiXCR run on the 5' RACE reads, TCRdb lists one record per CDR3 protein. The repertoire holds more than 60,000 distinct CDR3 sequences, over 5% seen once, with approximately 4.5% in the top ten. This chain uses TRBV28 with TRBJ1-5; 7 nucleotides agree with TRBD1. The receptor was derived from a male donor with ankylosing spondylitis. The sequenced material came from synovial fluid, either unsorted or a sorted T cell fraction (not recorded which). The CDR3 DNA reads TGTGCCAGCAACCTGAGAAGGGACAGTAGCAATCAGCCCCAGCATTTT. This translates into CASNLRRDSSNQPQHF.